This T cell receptor (beta chain) was profiled in a study of neoadjuvant anti-PD-1 for oral cavity cancer. The wider study: Nivolumab at 3 mg/kg was mostly given biweekly, three to four doses, pre-surgery.

This table comes from immunoSEQ multiplex PCR, and its TCRdb copy is limited to in-frame clones, with some not included. The table lists 75,000 to 100,000 clones, about 80% of them singletons. CDR1 is MGHRA and CDR2 is YSYEKL in the germline V gene. V lost 0 bases and J lost 3, with 12 bases in between. The CDR3 runs 16 residues. V is TRBV4-1 and J is TRBJ1-3; no clear D. The TCR comes from a person between 35 and 79 years old with oral cavity squamous cell carcinoma. The source material was PBMCs, sampled before nivolumab (anti-PD-1) treatment. The CDR3 here is CASSQEGSPLGNTIYF. In nucleotides, the CDR3 is TGCGCCAGCAGCCAAGAAGGATCCCCGCTTGGAAACACCATATATTTT.